These 26 T cell receptor beta chains were sequenced from one sample in a study of blood T cell repertoires in COVID-19 (dated by TCRdb to the early 2020s). Libraries were constructed by the immunoSEQ multiplex PCR assay. TCRdb provides this immuneACCESS table in a form limited to in-frame rearrangements. Some clones are lacking; in checked studies, under half of them reflect an unresolved V gene, and why the rest are absent is not known. This sample lists some 78,000 clones; over 80% were detected once. Roughly 3.5% of the sample belongs to the ten largest clones. Sequenced sample: peripheral blood. These receptors were collected from a man aged 50-60 years with acute or convalescent COVID-19.

The chain has TRBV28 and TRBJ1-3; perhaps TRBD1 as D (5 bases). Trimming took off 4 bases at V and 1 base at J, with 11 bases between the two ends. The CDR3 totals 15 residues. CDR1 is MDHEN and CDR2 is SYDVKM in the germline V gene. This chain's CDR3 is CASSSPGTSGNTIYF. CDR3 nucleotides: TGTGCCAGCAGTTCACCAGGGACTTCTGGAAACACCATATATTTT.

This clone has only one observation. The V gene is TRBV24-1, the J gene TRBJ2-5; a weak D match, TRBD2 (5 bases). The germline V gene has CDR1 KGHDR and CDR2 SFDVKD. The CDR3 runs to 13 residues. Between the trimmed V and J ends, which lost 7 bases and 4 bases, there was a span of 12 bases. The CDR3 bases are TGTGCCACCAGGGGAGTTGATAGAGAGACCCAGTACTTC. Translated, it gives CATRGVDRETQYF.

The gene calls are TRBV7-6 and TRBJ1-1; no clear D. CDR1 and CDR2 from the germline V gene are SGHVS and FNYEAQ. V was cut by 2 bases and J by 1 base, with 11 bases left in between. CDR3 size: 15 residues. CDR3 nucleotide sequence: TGTGCCAGCAGCTTACCGGCACAGTCGAACACTGAAGCTTTCTTT. It encodes CASSLPAQSNTEAFF. Complete variable domain (other parts from reference TRBV7-6 and TRBJ1-1): GAGVSQSPRYKVTKRGQDVALRCDPISGHVSLYWYRQALGQGPEFLTYFNYEAQQDKSGLPNDRFSAERPEGSISTLTIQRTEQRDSAMYRCASSLPAQSNTEAFFGQGTRLTVV.

The V and J genes are TRBV5-5 and TRBJ1-2; TRBD1 matches 7 bases. CDR1 is SGHKS, CDR2 YYEKEE, per germline (reference sequence). This CDR3 has 14 residues. The V and J ends lost 1 base and 1 base, in that order; junction bases with no gene match: 1. The CDR3 here is CASSLHRGNYGYTF. CDR3 DNA: TGTGCCAGCAGCTTGCACAGGGGTAACTATGGCTACACCTTC. The variable domain in full, completed from reference TRBV5-5 and TRBJ1-2, reads DAGVTQSPTHLIKTRGQQVTLRCSPISGHKSVSWYQQVLGQGPQFIFQYYEKEERGRGNFPDRFSARQFPNYSSELNVNALLLGDSALYLCASSLHRGNYGYTFGSGTRLTVV.

The table lists this clone with a count of one. This chain links TRBV30 with TRBJ1-5; 7 nucleotides match TRBD1. The length of the CDR3 is 13 residues. The V gene end was trimmed by 5 bases and the J gene end by 4 bases; junction bases not matched to a gene: 5. The V gene's germline CDR1 is GTSNPN and CDR2 SVGIG (reference sequence). The CDR3 spells CAWSSQGNQPQHF. The CDR3 DNA reads TGTGCCTGGTCCTCACAGGGGAATCAGCCCCAGCATTTT.

This sequence joins TRBV9 and TRBJ2-7; possible D gene TRBD2, 6 bases. CDR3 size: 15 residues. CDR1 is SGDLS and CDR2 is YYNGEE in the germline V gene. V was shortened by 2 bases and J by 0 bases, with 12 bases between the two germline ends. In DNA form, the CDR3 reads TGTGCCAGCAGCGTTGAAAGCGGGCACTCCTACGAGCAGTACTTC. Translation gives CASSVESGHSYEQYF.

The genes are TRBV10-3 and TRBJ2-5; TRBD2 matches at 7 bases. The CDR3 sequence is 13 residues long. V lost 7 bases and J lost 5; bases outside the gene matches: 7. Looked up from germline, CDR1 is ENHRY and CDR2 is SYGVKD. CDR3 sequence: CAIKAGVDETQYF. The CDR3 region has the DNA TGTGCCATCAAGGCGGGAGTTGATGAGACCCAGTACTTC.

The J gene is TRBJ2-1, the V gene TRBV3-1 (or the pseudogene TRBV3-2); tentative D call: TRBD2 (5 bases). With 4 bases removed from V and 4 bases from J, the gap between germline ends came to 8 bases. The CDR3 runs to 13 residues. Germline V gene data show CDR1 as LGHDT and CDR2 as YNNKEL (reference sequence). Here the CDR3 DNA reads TGTGCCAGCAGCCCACGGGATTACAATGAGCAGTTCTTC. Amino acid sequence: CASSPRDYNEQFF.

The sample holds a few counts of this clone. The rearrangement uses TRBV1 and TRBJ1-5. TRBV1 is listed as a pseudogene. This CDR3 is built from 11 residues. This CDR3 is CTSSGTRPQHF. In DNA, the CDR3 is TGCACCAGCAGCGGTACTCGGCCCCAGCATTTT.

The chain couples TRBV9 to TRBJ2-2; a weak D match, TRBD2 (6 bases). V was shortened by 0 bases and J by 0 bases, with 12 bases between the two germline ends. The germline V gene has CDR1 SGDLS and CDR2 YYNGEE. This CDR3 contains 17 residues. CDR3 residues: CASSVAPSDSNTGELFF. The DNA for the CDR3 is TGTGCCAGCAGCGTAGCCCCTAGCGATTCGAACACCGGGGAGCTGTTTTTT.

The chain combines TRBV6-6 with TRBJ2-6; 9 bases line up with TRBD1. Trimming took 5 bases from V and 2 from J; bases not matched to a gene: 4. The germline CDR1 and CDR2 sequences are MNHNY and SVGAGI (reference sequence). CDR3 length: 16 residues. The CDR3 is CASSPGQGTGANVLTF. Written as DNA, the CDR3 is TGTGCCAGCAGTCCCGGACAGGGGACTGGGGCCAACGTCCTGACTTTC.

V usage is TRBV12-3 or TRBV12-4 and J usage is TRBJ1-2; D gene ambiguous. The CDR3 spans 12 residues. Trimming removed 10 bases at V and 6 bases at J, with 15 bases between. The DNA for the CDR3 is TGTGCCATCAGAACGACTTGGGATGGCTACACCTTC. This codes for CAIRTTWDGYTF.

The V and J genes are TRBV5-1 and TRBJ1-3; D uncertain. Germline V gene lookup returns CDR1 SGHRS and CDR2 YFSETQ. The CDR3 contains 18 residues. The V and J ends lost 4 bases and 0 bases respectively, with 20 bases between them. The CDR3 loop is CASSPVPGAANSGNTIYF. CDR3 in DNA: TGCGCCAGCAGCCCCGTCCCTGGTGCGGCGAACTCTGGAAACACCATATATTTT.

This chain joins TRBV7-2 and TRBJ1-5; 8 nucleotides agree with TRBD1. Germline CDR1 SGHTA, CDR2 FQGNSA. This CDR3 comprises 18 residues. The V gene end was trimmed by 2 bases and the J gene end by 3 bases; junction bases not matched to a gene: 12. CDR3 nucleotides: TGTGCCAGCAGCTTAAGATCCGGGACAGGAGACCTCAATCAGCCCCAGCATTTT. Residues: CASSLRSGTGDLNQPQHF.

The CDR3 protein is CASSRGVLDTGELFF. The CDR3 bases are TGTGCCAGCAGCCGGGGGGTCTTGGACACCGGGGAGCTGTTTTTT. This chain links TRBV7-2 with TRBJ2-2, with 7 bases fitting TRBD2. CDR1 SGHTA and CDR2 FQGNSA come from the germline V gene. V lost 5 bases and J lost 3; bases outside the gene matches: 6. CDR3 length: 15 residues.

The chain uses TRBV6-2 or TRBV6-3 and TRBJ2-7, with a tentative D call TRBD1 (6 bases). Germline CDR1 reads MNHEY; CDR2 reads SVGEGT. This CDR3 has 14 amino acids. Between the trimmed V and J ends, which lost 2 bases and 6 bases, there was a span of 14 bases. Here the CDR3 reads CASSYTDSRPEQYF. CDR3 coding DNA: TGTGCCAGCAGTTACACGGACAGCAGGCCCGAGCAGTACTTC.

This chain's CDR3 is CASSPGGSGGYNEQFF. The CDR3 DNA sequence: TGCGCCAGCAGCCCCGGGGGGAGCGGGGGCTACAATGAGCAGTTCTTC. J is TRBJ2-1 and V is TRBV5-1, with 8 bases matching TRBD2. V was pared by 4 bases and J by 3 bases, with 9 bases of the junction left unmatched. There are 16 residues in the CDR3. Germline V gene lookup returns CDR1 SGHRS and CDR2 YFSETQ.

This chain connects TRBV7-3 to TRBJ1-3; unclear D gene. V lost 8 bases, J lost 0 bases, and 17 bases lay in between. Germline V lookup: CDR1 SGHTA, CDR2 FQGTGA. The CDR3 has 16 residues. The CDR3 nucleotides are TGTGCCAGCTCTAAGGAGGGTCCGCTCTCTGGAAACACCATATATTTT. This encodes CASSKEGPLSGNTIYF.

The CDR3 reads CASSIRDFTTGYEQYF. Here the CDR3 DNA reads TGTGCCAGCAGTATCCGGGACTTCACCACCGGGTACGAGCAGTACTTC. This chain joins TRBV27 and TRBJ2-7; possibly TRBD2 for D (6 bases). The CDR3 consists of 16 residues. Germline loops: CDR1 MNHEY, CDR2 SMNVEV (reference sequence). Between the trimmed V and J ends, which lost 5 bases and 4 bases, there was a span of 21 bases.

The chain couples TRBV6-5 to TRBJ2-7; TRBD2 matches at 7 bases. After removal of 6 bases from V and 3 bases from J, the junction contained 11 bases not matched to a gene. Germline V gene sequence: CDR1 MNHEY, CDR2 SVGAGI. The CDR3 spans 15 residues. CDR3 residues: CASRPSGTTFYEQYF. The CDR3 region has the DNA TGTGCCAGCAGACCCTCGGGGACTACCTTCTACGAGCAGTACTTC.

This clone was picked up a small number of times. The rearrangement joins TRBV28 to TRBJ1-6, with D uncertain. This CDR3 spans 12 amino acids. The germline V gene encodes CDR1 MDHEN and CDR2 SYDVKM. Trimming shortened V by 9 bases and J by 7 bases, and 10 bases separated the two germline ends. CDR3 in DNA: TGTGCCAGTATCACGGTCAATTCACCCCTCCACTTT. Amino acids: CASITVNSPLHF.

J is TRBJ2-7 and V is TRBV7-2; 7 bases map to TRBD1. J lost 2 bases, V lost 4 bases, and 8 bases had no gene match. Germline V gene data show CDR1 as SGHTA and CDR2 as FQGNSA. There are 15 residues in the CDR3. The CDR3 nucleotides read TGTGCCAGCAGCTACTACAGGGGCCGGACCTACGAGCAGTACTTC. Amino acids: CASSYYRGRTYEQYF. Using reference TRBV7-2 and TRBJ2-7 for the parts outside the CDR3, the full variable domain is GAGVSQSPSNKVTEKGKDVELRCDPISGHTALYWYRQSLGQGLEFLIYFQGNSAPDKSGLPSDRFSAERTGGSVSTLTIQRTQQEDSAVYLCASSYYRGRTYEQYFGPGTRLTVT.

V is TRBV30 and J is TRBJ2-7, with D possibly being TRBD2 (6 bases). Germline V gene sequence: CDR1 GTSNPN, CDR2 SVGIG (reference sequence). Trimming removed 1 base from V and 3 bases from J, with 19 bases in between. The length of the CDR3 is 16 residues. In DNA, the CDR3 is TGTGCCTGGAGTGAGGGATTTGGGGGACTGAGCTACGAGCAGTACTTC. This sequence encodes CAWSEGFGGLSYEQYF.

This clone was counted a single time. The V gene is TRBV27, the J gene TRBJ2-7; perhaps TRBD2 as D (5 bases). Germline CDR1 is MNHEY and CDR2 is SMNVEV (reference sequence). V was pared by 0 bases and J by 8 bases, with 8 bases between. This CDR3 is 12 amino acids long. CDR3 DNA: TGTGCCAGCAGTTTATCGACGGGGAAGCAGTACTTC. Amino acid sequence: CASSLSTGKQYF.

V usage is TRBV4-3 and J usage is TRBJ2-1; 9 nucleotides match TRBD2. This CDR3 has 16 amino acids. Germline V gene data show CDR1 as LGHNA and CDR2 as YSLEER. The ends lost 0 bases at V and 12 bases at J; junction bases unmatched: 12. Here the CDR3 reads CASSQDRLAGPRVQFF. The DNA for the CDR3 is TGCGCCAGCAGCCAAGATAGGCTAGCGGGGCCCAGGGTGCAGTTCTTC.

The table lists this clone with a count of one. V usage is TRBV10-3 and J usage is TRBJ2-1; a weak D match, TRBD2 (6 bases). The CDR3 covers 15 residues. CDR1 and CDR2 from the germline V gene are ENHRY and SYGVKD. V was clipped by 0 bases and J by 7 bases, with 13 bases between them. Written as DNA, the CDR3 is TGTGCCATCAGTGAGTCAGGGCGGGGTGCGAATGAGCAGTTCTTC. It encodes CAISESGRGANEQFF.